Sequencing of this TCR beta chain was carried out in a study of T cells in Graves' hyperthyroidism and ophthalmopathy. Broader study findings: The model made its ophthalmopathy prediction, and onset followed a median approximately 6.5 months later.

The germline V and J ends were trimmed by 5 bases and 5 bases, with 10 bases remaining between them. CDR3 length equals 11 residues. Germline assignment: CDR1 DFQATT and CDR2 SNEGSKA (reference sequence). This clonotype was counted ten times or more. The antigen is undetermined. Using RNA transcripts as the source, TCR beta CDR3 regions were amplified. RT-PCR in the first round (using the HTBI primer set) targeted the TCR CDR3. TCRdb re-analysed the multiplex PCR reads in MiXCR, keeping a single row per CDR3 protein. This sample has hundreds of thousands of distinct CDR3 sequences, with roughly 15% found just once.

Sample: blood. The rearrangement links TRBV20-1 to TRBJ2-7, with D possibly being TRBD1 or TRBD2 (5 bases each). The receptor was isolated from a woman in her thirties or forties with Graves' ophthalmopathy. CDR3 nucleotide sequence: TGCAGTGCTTTCGGGGACGACGAGCAGTACTTC. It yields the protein CSAFGDDEQYF.